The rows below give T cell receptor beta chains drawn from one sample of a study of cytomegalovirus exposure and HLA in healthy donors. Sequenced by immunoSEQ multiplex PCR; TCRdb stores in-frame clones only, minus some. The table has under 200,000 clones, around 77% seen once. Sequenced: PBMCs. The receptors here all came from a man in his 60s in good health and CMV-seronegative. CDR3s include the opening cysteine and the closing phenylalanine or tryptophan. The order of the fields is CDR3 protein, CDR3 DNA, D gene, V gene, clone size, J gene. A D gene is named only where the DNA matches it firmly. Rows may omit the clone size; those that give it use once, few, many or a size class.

CASSVGMRGRFTEAFF | TGTGCCAGCAGCGTAGGGATGAGGGGGCGTTTCACTGAAGCTTTCTTT | TRBD1 | TRBV9 | . | TRBJ1-1
CASSPTGQETQYF | TGTGCCAGCTCTCCGACAGGGCAAGAGACCCAGTACTTC | TRBD1 | TRBV18 | . | TRBJ2-5
CASSEAQQGVGIQYF | TGTGCCAGCAGTGAAGCGCAACAGGGGGTTGGCATTCAGTACTTC | TRBD1 | TRBV6-1 | few | TRBJ2-4
CASSEAPDRPSYGYTF | TGTGCCAGCAGTGAAGCCCCGGACAGGCCGTCCTATGGCTACACCTTC | TRBD1 | TRBV6-1 | few | TRBJ1-2
CASVWTGVRNEQFF | TGTGCCAGCGTTTGGACAGGGGTTAGGAATGAGCAGTTCTTC | TRBD1 | TRBV6-1 | . | TRBJ2-1
CASSLPGVTEAFF | TGTGCCAGCAGCTTGCCAGGGGTCACTGAAGCTTTCTTT | . | TRBV5-6 | few | TRBJ1-1
CAWSVPLVAGGETQYF | TGTGCCTGGAGTGTACCTCTGGTCGCCGGAGGGGAGACCCAGTACTTC | . | TRBV30 | . | TRBJ2-5
CASSQSGRGEAFF | TGCGCCAGCAGCCAAAGCGGCAGGGGAGAAGCTTTCTTT | . | TRBV10-1 | . | TRBJ1-1
CASSLFGVGNTEAFF | TGTGCCAGCAGCTTGTTCGGGGTCGGGAACACTGAAGCTTTCTTT | . | TRBV5-5 | . | TRBJ1-1
CASSATGQIDTGELFF | TGTGCCAGCAGCGCTACCGGACAGATAGACACCGGGGAGCTGTTTTTT | . | TRBV2 | . | TRBJ2-2
CASALQLGTQYF | TGCGCCAGCGCCCTTCAGCTAGGTACGCAGTATTTT | . | TRBV10-2 | . | TRBJ2-3
CASSEQGAGEAFF | TGTGCCAGCAGTGAGCAGGGCGCAGGTGAAGCTTTCTTT | . | TRBV2 | . | TRBJ1-1
CASSLSGGSGGYTF | TGTGCCAGCAGTTTATCAGGGGGCTCGGGGGGCTACACCTTC | TRBD1 | TRBV27 | . | TRBJ1-2
CASSLASDSEFRWQETQYF | TGTGCCAGCAGCTTAGCCTCGGACAGTGAGTTTAGATGGCAAGAGACCCAGTACTTC | . | TRBV7-9 | . | TRBJ2-5
CASSLGTQEKLFF | TGCGCCAGCAGCCTCGGGACACAGGAAAAACTGTTTTTT | . | TRBV4-1 | . | TRBJ1-4
CASSLTGSQTNYGYTF | TGTGCCAGCAGCTTAACAGGGTCCCAAACTAACTATGGCTACACCTTC | . | TRBV7-9 | . | TRBJ1-2
CASSPQGANQPQHF | TGTGCCAGCTCACCGCAGGGGGCGAATCAGCCCCAGCATTTT | TRBD1 | TRBV18 | few | TRBJ1-5
CASSLRTWDRTSYEQYF | TGTGCCAGCAGCCTCAGAACGTGGGACAGAACCTCCTACGAGCAGTACTTC | TRBD1 | TRBV11-2 | few | TRBJ2-7
CASSLGYRDRGPTEAFF | TGTGCCAGCAGCTTAGGTTATCGGGACAGGGGGCCAACTGAAGCTTTCTTT | TRBD1 | TRBV7-9 | . | TRBJ1-1
CASYASGRPGDTQYF | TGTGCCAGCTATGCTAGCGGGAGACCGGGAGATACGCAGTATTTT | TRBD2 | TRBV2 | . | TRBJ2-3
CASSRGQRSSYNEQFF | TGTGCCAGTAGTCGGGGACAAAGGAGCTCCTACAATGAGCAGTTCTTC | . | TRBV19 | . | TRBJ2-1
CASSPGRGGNTEAFF | TGTGCCAGTAGTCCAGGCCGGGGGGGGAACACTGAAGCTTTCTTT | . | TRBV19 | once | TRBJ1-1
CASSEARSDREQPQHF | TGTGCCAGCAGTGAAGCGCGATCGGACAGGGAACAGCCCCAGCATTTT | TRBD1 | TRBV6-1 | . | TRBJ1-5
CASSLELVGETQYF | TGTGCCAGCAGCTTAGAACTAGTTGGGGAGACCCAGTACTTC | . | TRBV7-8 | . | TRBJ2-5
CASSQGPGTNYGYTF | TGCGCCAGCAGCCAAGGTCCGGGGACTAACTATGGCTACACCTTC | . | TRBV4-1 | once | TRBJ1-2
CASSSPGLAAYEQYF | TGTGCCAGCAGCTCGCCGGGACTAGCGGCGTACGAGCAGTACTTC | TRBD2 | TRBV7-9 | once | TRBJ2-7
CASSLVGGKSGYEQYF | TGTGCCAGCAGCTTAGTGGGGGGGAAGAGTGGGTACGAGCAGTACTTC | TRBD2 | TRBV7-2 | . | TRBJ2-7
CSVRTGGGTDTQYF | TGCAGCGTTCGAACAGGGGGTGGCACAGATACGCAGTATTTT | TRBD1 | TRBV29-1 | . | TRBJ2-3
CASSISAGDSYNEQFF | TGTGCCAGTAGCATCTCCGCCGGGGACTCCTACAATGAGCAGTTCTTC | . | TRBV19 | . | TRBJ2-1
CASSQEWGGYSYEQYF | TGTGCCAGCAGCCAAGAATGGGGGGGTTACTCCTACGAGCAGTACTTC | TRBD2 | TRBV4-2 | few | TRBJ2-7
CASSPQQGNEQFF | TGTGCCAGCAGTCCTCAACAGGGGAATGAGCAGTTCTTC | TRBD1 | TRBV7-3 | few | TRBJ2-1
CASRRRGDTQYF | TGTGCCAGCAGACGAAGGGGAGATACGCAGTATTTT | . | TRBV27 | . | TRBJ2-3
CASSLIGGTGDEQYF | TGTGCCAGCAGTTTAATCGGTGGGACAGGGGACGAGCAGTACTTC | TRBD1 | TRBV7-2 | . | TRBJ2-7
CASSLGGQTFF | TGCGCCAGCAGCTTGGGAGGGCAGACTTTCTTT | . | TRBV5-1 | . | TRBJ1-1
CASSLAVGGDGYTF | TGTGCCAGCAGTCTAGCCGTTGGGGGCGATGGCTACACCTTC | . | TRBV28 | few | TRBJ1-2
CASSQLGENTEAFF | TGTGCCAGCAGCCAGTTGGGAGAGAACACTGAAGCTTTCTTT | . | TRBV4-2 | few | TRBJ1-1
CSSSLAGTAISYEQYF | TGTTCCAGCAGCTTAGCTGGGACAGCCATCTCCTACGAGCAGTACTTC | TRBD1 | TRBV7-9 | once | TRBJ2-7
CASSLNGEGGVGYTF | TGCGCCAGCAGCTTGAACGGGGAGGGTGGAGTTGGCTACACCTTC | . | TRBV5-1 | . | TRBJ1-2
CSVVGLAENPYEQYF | TGCAGCGTTGTGGGACTAGCGGAGAACCCCTACGAGCAGTACTTC | TRBD2 | TRBV29-1 | . | TRBJ2-7
CASSEALRAGGIYGYTF | TGTGCCAGCAGTGAAGCGCTTCGGGCAGGGGGGATCTATGGCTACACCTTC | TRBD1 | TRBV6-1 | . | TRBJ1-2
CAWRGAGPPSEAFF | TGTGCCTGGAGGGGGGCAGGACCACCATCTGAAGCTTTCTTT | . | TRBV30 | . | TRBJ1-1
CASSDRGRIPYNEQFF | TGTGCCAGCAGTGACAGGGGGCGAATCCCCTACAATGAGCAGTTCTTC | TRBD1 | TRBV27 | . | TRBJ2-1